The 20 T cell receptor beta chains below all came from one sample that was sequenced in a study of blood T cell repertoires in COVID-19. The method was immunoSEQ multiplex PCR; TCRdb's version includes in-frame clones alone and lacks a portion of them. The table includes 68,000 or so clones, 75% to 90% detected once. The sample consisted of peripheral blood. All receptors derive from a man aged 25-45 years with acute or convalescent COVID-19.

This clone was observed a single time. V and J are TRBV19 and TRBJ2-2, with 7 bases matching TRBD2. Looked up from germline, CDR1 is LNHDA and CDR2 is SQIVND (reference sequence). The V gene end was trimmed by 10 bases and the J gene end by 0 bases; junction bases not matched to a gene: 8. The length of the CDR3 is 15 residues. CDR3 DNA sequence: TGTGCCACCCGACTAGCCGCAGCGAACACCGGGGAGCTGTTTTTT. This gives the protein CATRLAAANTGELFF.

J is TRBJ2-1 and V is TRBV5-5; a weak D match, TRBD1 (5 bases). Trimming stripped 4 bases from V and 5 bases from J, with 10 bases between. In germline, CDR1 is SGHKS, CDR2 YYEKEE (reference sequence). The CDR3 is 13 amino acids. The CDR3 nucleotides read TGTGCCAGCAGCATGGACATACACAATGAGCAGTTCTTC. It codes for CASSMDIHNEQFF.

The CDR3 sequence: CASSLSGTAKTYQETQYF. The CDR3 coding sequence is TGTGCCAGCAGCCTATCTGGGACAGCAAAAACGTACCAAGAGACCCAGTACTTC. The genes are TRBV13 and TRBJ2-5; 7 bases match TRBD1. The CDR3 length is 18 residues. Germline CDR1 PRHDT, CDR2 FYEKMQ (reference sequence). V lost 5 bases and J lost 0; bases outside the gene matches: 15. The full variable domain, with the rest looked up from reference TRBV13 and TRBJ2-5, is AAGVIQSPRHLIKEKRETATLKCYPIPRHDTVYWYQQGPGQDPQFLISFYEKMQSDKGSIPDRFSAQQFSDYHSELNMSSLELGDSALYFCASSLSGTAKTYQETQYFGPGTRLLVL.

The chain uses TRBV9 and TRBJ2-3; D not certain. The CDR3 length is 13 residues. Germline CDR1 reads SGDLS; CDR2 reads YYNGEE. V was cut by 7 bases and J by 1 base, with 10 bases left in between. The DNA for the CDR3 is TGTGCCAGCGAAGAACTGCGCACAGATACGCAGTATTTT. The encoded protein is CASEELRTDTQYF.

This rearrangement joins TRBV7-3 to TRBJ1-2; 7 positions agree with TRBD1. Per the germline V gene, CDR1 is SGHTA and CDR2 is FQGTGA. This CDR3 has 14 amino acids. V lost 8 bases to trimming and J lost 4 bases; unmatched junction nucleotides: 10. The DNA for the CDR3 is TGTGCCAGCGGCCCCGCACAGGGGCTCTATGGCTACACCTTC. Translated, it gives CASGPAQGLYGYTF.

The chain links TRBV2 to TRBJ2-2; possible D gene TRBD1, 6 bases. With 2 bases removed from V and 9 bases from J, the gap between germline ends came to 10 bases. The length of the CDR3 is 13 residues. Germline CDR1 reads SNHLY; CDR2 reads FYNNEI. CDR3 protein: CASSEQGFRELFF. DNA of the CDR3: TGTGCCAGCAGTGAACAGGGGTTCAGGGAGCTGTTTTTT.

V and J are TRBV20-1 and TRBJ1-1, with D maybe TRBD1 (6 bases). Germline V lookup: CDR1 DFQATT, CDR2 SNEGSKA (reference sequence). V was trimmed by 8 bases and J by 5 bases, leaving 12 bases between them. This CDR3 is 11 amino acids long. CDR3 protein: CSSKGETEAFF. In DNA form, the CDR3 reads TGCAGTTCGAAGGGGGAGACTGAAGCTTTCTTT.

In this sample, this clone turned up once. The rearrangement joins TRBV24-1 to TRBJ1-3; 8 nucleotides line up with TRBD1. The CDR3 has 19 residues. V lost 8 bases and J lost 0; bases outside the gene matches: 17. CDR1 KGHDR and CDR2 SFDVKD come from the germline V gene. CDR3 residues: CATNPRDRSIAGSGNTIYF. CDR3 in DNA: TGTGCCACCAACCCCCGGGACAGGTCTATCGCGGGCTCTGGAAACACCATATATTTT.

The chain combines TRBV11-2 with TRBJ2-7; D is possibly TRBD2 (5 bases). Germline CDR1 SGHAT, CDR2 FQNNGV. Deletions cut 5 bases from V and 0 bases from J, with 8 bases between. This CDR3 contains 13 residues. The CDR3 bases are TGTGCCAGCAGCGGACTTTTCTCCTACGAGCAGTACTTC. Protein product: CASSGLFSYEQYF.

V gene TRBV18 combines with J gene TRBJ1-5, with D hard to call. Trimming pared 3 bases from V and 5 bases from J, leaving 8 bases between. The CDR3 covers 13 residues. Germline V gives CDR1 KGHSH, CDR2 LQKENI. CDR3 bases: TGTGCCAGCTCACCCGATCGAGATCAGCCCCAGCATTTT. This gives the protein CASSPDRDQPQHF.

The V call is TRBV5-1, the J call TRBJ2-5; D might be TRBD2 (6 bases). Germline CDR1 and CDR2: SGHRS and YFSETQ. V was clipped by 4 bases and J by 5 bases, with 15 bases between them. The CDR3 consists of 14 residues. The CDR3 region has the DNA TGCGCCAGCAGCCCCGGGAGCGGGCCCGAGACCCAGTACTTC. As protein: CASSPGSGPETQYF.

The chain recombines TRBV28 with TRBJ2-7, with 8 bases fitting TRBD1. V shed 1 base and J 2 bases; nucleotides not matched to a gene: 4. This CDR3 region has 15 residues. Germline V gene data show CDR1 as MDHEN and CDR2 as SYDVKM. CDR3 coding DNA: TGTGCCAGCAGTTTATTCGGACAGGGTCCCTACGAGCAGTACTTC. Its translation: CASSLFGQGPYEQYF.

J is TRBJ2-7 and V is TRBV24-1; unclear D gene. Germline assignment: CDR1 KGHDR and CDR2 SFDVKD. V lost 11 bases and J lost 4, with 5 bases in between. The CDR3 is 9 amino acids. As DNA, the CDR3 is TGTGCCATCAATTACGAGCAGTACTTC. It is translated as CAINYEQYF.

The chain is built from TRBV5-4 and TRBJ1-5, with D hard to call. V was pared by 4 bases and J by 5 bases, with 13 bases between. The CDR3 is 14 residues long. CDR1 and CDR2 (germline): SGHNT, YYREEE (reference sequence). CDR3 nucleotides: TGTGCCAGCAGCCGAATACCCGGGGATCAGCCCCAGCATTTT. This encodes CASSRIPGDQPQHF.

The CDR3 reads CSASSRASVDEKLFF. The CDR3 coding sequence is TGCAGTGCTAGTTCCAGGGCCTCGGTTGATGAAAAACTGTTTTTT. The chain combines TRBV20-1 with TRBJ1-4; D possibly corresponds to TRBD1 (5 bases). The CDR3 has 15 amino acids. The ends were cut back, 3 bases at V and 6 bases at J, with 17 bases in the middle. In germline, CDR1 is DFQATT, CDR2 SNEGSKA (reference sequence).

This sequence joins TRBV3-1 (or the pseudogene TRBV3-2) and TRBJ1-5; D possibly corresponds to TRBD1 (6 bases). Trimming removed 3 bases at V and 2 bases at J, with 14 bases between. Germline V lookup: CDR1 LGHDT, CDR2 YNNKEL (reference sequence). This CDR3 spans 16 amino acids. The CDR3 here is CASSHEGGLGNQPQHF. The CDR3 DNA sequence: TGTGCCAGCAGCCATGAAGGGGGATTAGGCAATCAGCCCCAGCATTTT.

This clone was seen a handful of times. This rearrangement joins TRBV19 to TRBJ1-4; D not certain. This CDR3 region has 13 residues. Per germline, CDR1 LNHDA and CDR2 SQIVND (reference sequence). Between the trimmed V and J ends, which lost 6 bases and 8 bases, there was a span of 13 bases. CDR3 protein: CASSPGWKEKLFF. In DNA, the CDR3 is TGTGCCAGTAGCCCGGGGTGGAAAGAAAAACTGTTTTTT. The full variable domain, in which reference TRBV19 and TRBJ1-4 provide the parts outside the CDR3, is DGGITQSPKYLFRKEGQNVTLSCEQNLNHDAMYWYRQDPGQGLRLIYYSQIVNDFQKGDIAEGYSVSREKKESFPLTVTSAQKNPTAFYLCASSPGWKEKLFFGSGTQLSVL.

V is TRBV11-2 and J is TRBJ2-4; no reliable D call. Germline CDR1 is SGHAT and CDR2 is FQNNGV. The CDR3 loop spans 16 amino acids. V lost 5 bases and J 6 bases, leaving 20 bases between the germline ends. For the CDR3, the DNA is TGTGCCAGCAGCCCCCACACTACGACTCACTCAAACATTCAGTACTTC. Translated: CASSPHTTTHSNIQYF.

This rearrangement joins TRBV2 to TRBJ2-1; 13 bases are a match to TRBD2. CDR3 size: 15 residues. V trimming: 5 bases; J trimming: 8 bases; junction bases outside the gene matches: 6. CDR1 SNHLY and CDR2 FYNNEI come from the germline V gene. The DNA for the CDR3 is TGTGCCAGCAGTTCCCTCGGACTAGCGGGAGATGAGCAGTTCTTC. As protein: CASSSLGLAGDEQFF.

CDR3: CASSIRGLAGQETQYF. CDR3 nucleotide sequence: TGTGCCAGCAGCATCCGCGGACTAGCGGGACAAGAGACCCAGTACTTC. This rearrangement joins TRBV5-6 to TRBJ2-5, with 12 positions matching TRBD2. V lost 4 bases, J lost 2 bases, and 6 bases stayed unmatched. The V gene's germline CDR1 is SGHDT and CDR2 YYEEEE. The CDR3 sequence is 16 residues long.